This T cell receptor (beta chain) appears in the sequencing data of a study of blood T cell repertoires in COVID-19. Turning to the study itself: T cells, B-cell-depleted T cells, or PBMCs supplied cDNA or gDNA.

This clone turned up a few times. The method was immunoSEQ multiplex PCR; TCRdb's version includes in-frame clones alone and lacks a portion of them. The table has roughly 300,000 clones, about 90% seen once. Trimming removed 2 bases from V and 4 bases from J, with 8 bases in between. The germline V gene has CDR1 MNHEY and CDR2 SVGAGI. This CDR3 has 13 residues. The source material was peripheral blood. V is TRBV6-5 and J is TRBJ1-2, with D possibly matching TRBD1 (6 bases). The clonotype was recovered from a man between 18 and 29 years old who had recovered from COVID-19. CDR3 amino acids: CASSYQGTYGYTF. Written as DNA, the CDR3 is TGTGCCAGCAGTTACCAGGGGACCTATGGCTACACCTTC.